This T cell receptor beta chain derives from a study of T cell responses to AZD1222 COVID-19 vaccine. General study points: Clonal diversity may have been underestimated, and the donors were mostly white British, with more females than males.

The CDR3 is 16 amino acids. Trimming took off 5 bases at V and 4 bases at J, with 21 bases between the two ends. Germline V CDR1 and CDR2: SGHVS, FNYEAQ. Method: immunoSEQ multiplex PCR; TCRdb's copy keeps in-frame clones and lacks some. The table records under 150,000 clones, about 91% of them present only once. A remark on this clone: Antigen specificity is unknown.

Sequenced material: peripheral blood, taken 28 days after the second AZD1222 dose. V and J are TRBV7-6 and TRBJ2-7; tentatively, D is TRBD1 (6 bases). The receptor comes from an adult who received the AZD1222 COVID-19 vaccine. The CDR3, as DNA: TGTGCCAGCAGCCCAACGATGGAACAGGGCGATTACGAGCAGTACTTC. Its protein is CASSPTMEQGDYEQYF.